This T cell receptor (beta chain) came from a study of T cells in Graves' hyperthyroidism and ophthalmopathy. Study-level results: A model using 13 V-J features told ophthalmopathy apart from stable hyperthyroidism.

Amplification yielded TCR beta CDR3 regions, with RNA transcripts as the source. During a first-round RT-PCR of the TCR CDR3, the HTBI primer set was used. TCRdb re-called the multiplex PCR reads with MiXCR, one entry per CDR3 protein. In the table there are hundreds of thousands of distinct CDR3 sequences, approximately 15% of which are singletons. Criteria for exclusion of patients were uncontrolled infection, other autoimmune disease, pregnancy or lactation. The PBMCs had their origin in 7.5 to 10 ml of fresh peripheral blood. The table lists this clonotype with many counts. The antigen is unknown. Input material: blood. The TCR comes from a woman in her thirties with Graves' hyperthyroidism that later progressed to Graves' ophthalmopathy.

The chain's CDR3 is CASSFRLNNEQFF. CDR3 bases: TGTGCCAGCAGCTTCCGACTAAACAATGAGCAGTTCTTC. The rearrangement uses TRBV11-2 and TRBJ2-1; tentative D call: TRBD2 (5 bases). The CDR3 contains 13 residues. Germline CDR1 SGHAT, CDR2 FQNNGV. With 3 bases removed from V and 5 bases from J, the gap between germline ends came to 8 bases.